This T cell receptor beta chain was profiled in a study of memory CD4+ T cells and cytomegalovirus serostatus. The wider study: Of the healthy Belgian adults, 9 were CMV seropositive and 20 to 30 seronegative.

Overall study results and limits: About 40% of the roughly 160 known CMV-associated TCRbeta sequences appeared in CD4+ memory. Suggested: most of the CMV-linked TCR signature lies in CD4+ memory cells.

The repertoire was sequenced with immunoSEQ multiplex PCR; TCRdb's copy has only in-frame clones and lacks some. The sample lists tens of thousands of clones, roughly 83% occurring once. CDR3 length: 15 residues. J lost 8 bases, V lost 0 bases, and 7 bases had no gene match. Per germline, CDR1 LNHNV and CDR2 YYDKDF (reference sequence). A word on this clone: Its antigen is not identified.

Single viable CD3+CD4+CD8-CD45RO+ cells were sorted as the memory CD4+ T cells. Serostatus was set by detecting CMV pp150, pp28, p38, p52 IgG. The sequence came from an adult in good health and CMV-seronegative. The chain combines TRBV15 with TRBJ2-1; 7 positions agree with TRBD2. The sequenced sample consisted of memory CD4+ T cells from blood. In DNA form, the CDR3 reads TGTGCCACCAGCAGAGATGGGGGGGAGAGGGATGAGCAGTTCTTC. It is translated as CATSRDGGERDEQFF.